Listed below are T cell receptor beta chains from one sample, sequenced in a study of T cells in Graves' hyperthyroidism and ophthalmopathy. TCRdb re-derived calls from the multiplex PCR reads in MiXCR, one entry per CDR3 protein. The sample yields roughly 840,000 distinct CDR3 sequences, 38% seen once. Input material: blood. These receptors were collected from a man between 18 and 29 years old with Graves' hyperthyroidism. Each CDR3 is given with its conserved first and last residue. The D gene is left open where the match is weak. A clone size is listed for some rows: how often the clone was seen (once, few, many), or a class if it is expanded.

CDR3nt: TGCAGTGCTAGTAACCCCGAAAACTATGGCTACACCTTC; CDR3aa: CSASNPENYGYTF; d_gene: NA; j_gene: TRBJ1-2; v_gene: TRBV20-1; abundance: many
CDR3nt: TGCAGTGCTAGAGGGGACAGGACCTACGAGCAGTACTTC; CDR3aa: CSARGDRTYEQYF; d_gene: TRBD1; j_gene: TRBJ2-7; v_gene: TRBV20-1; abundance: many
CDR3nt: TGTGCCAGCAGTTTTGCGACAGCCTATAGCAATCAGCCCCAGCATTTT; CDR3aa: CASSFATAYSNQPQHF; d_gene: NA; j_gene: TRBJ1-5; v_gene: TRBV2; abundance: few
CDR3nt: TGTGCCAGTAGTAAACAGGGTACGGAGGAGACCCAGTACTTC; CDR3aa: CASSKQGTEETQYF; d_gene: NA; j_gene: TRBJ2-5; v_gene: TRBV19; abundance: NA
CDR3nt: TGTGCCAGCAGGGGTGGACGCTTCAATCAGCCCCAGCATTTT; CDR3aa: CASRGGRFNQPQHF; d_gene: NA; j_gene: TRBJ1-5; v_gene: TRBV10-3; abundance: NA
CDR3nt: TGTGCTTCAACTCTGGCTAATCAGCCCCAGCATTTT; CDR3aa: CASTLANQPQHF; d_gene: NA; j_gene: TRBJ1-5; v_gene: TRBV25-1; abundance: NA
CDR3nt: TGTGCCAGCAGTTACTCCGGAGGGATCACTGAAGCTTTCTTT; CDR3aa: CASSYSGGITEAFF; d_gene: NA; j_gene: TRBJ1-1; v_gene: TRBV6-5; abundance: NA
CDR3nt: TGTGCCAGCAGACTAATGGCGGCCGATAACACCGGGGAGCTGTTTTTT; CDR3aa: CASRLMAADNTGELFF; d_gene: NA; j_gene: TRBJ2-2; v_gene: TRBV6-6; abundance: NA
CDR3nt: TGTGCCAGCAGCCTTTTAGGACGAACGGACACCGGGGAGCTGTTTTTT; CDR3aa: CASSLLGRTDTGELFF; d_gene: NA; j_gene: TRBJ2-2; v_gene: TRBV7-2; abundance: NA
CDR3nt: TGTGCCAGCATTGCAAGACCGGGACAGGGTACCTACGAGCAGTACTTC; CDR3aa: CASIARPGQGTYEQYF; d_gene: TRBD1; j_gene: TRBJ2-7; v_gene: TRBV25-1; abundance: NA
CDR3nt: TGTGCCATCAGTGAGGTCGGGAATGGCTACACCTTC; CDR3aa: CAISEVGNGYTF; d_gene: NA; j_gene: TRBJ1-2; v_gene: TRBV10-3; abundance: NA
CDR3nt: TGCAGCGTTATGGGGGGCGCGGACGAAGATGGCTACGCCTTT; CDR3aa: CSVMGGADEDGYAF; d_gene: NA; j_gene: TRBJ1-2; v_gene: TRBV29-1; abundance: NA
CDR3nt: TGTGCCAGCAGTGACATTGAGAGAATGAACACTGAAGCTTTCTTT; CDR3aa: CASSDIERMNTEAFF; d_gene: NA; j_gene: TRBJ1-1; v_gene: TRBV2; abundance: NA
CDR3nt: TGCGCCAGCGGGGGGAGGCCGAACACCGGGGAGCTGTTTTTT; CDR3aa: CASGGRPNTGELFF; d_gene: NA; j_gene: TRBJ2-2; v_gene: TRBV5-1; abundance: NA
CDR3nt: TGTGCCAGCAGCTTAGCGGGAGCCCGTGACACCGGGGAGCTGTTTTTT; CDR3aa: CASSLAGARDTGELFF; d_gene: TRBD2; j_gene: TRBJ2-2; v_gene: TRBV7-3; abundance: many
CDR3nt: TGTGCCACCAGTGGAGGGGTCCCAGGGGGCCAGAGCAATCAGCCCCAGCATTTT; CDR3aa: CATSGGVPGGQSNQPQHF; d_gene: TRBD1; j_gene: TRBJ1-5; v_gene: TRBV2; abundance: NA
CDR3nt: TGCGCCAGCAGCCAAGTGGGGACGGTGAATAATTCACCCCTCCACTTT; CDR3aa: CASSQVGTVNNSPLHF; d_gene: NA; j_gene: TRBJ1-6; v_gene: TRBV7-9; abundance: few
CDR3nt: TGCAGTGCTAGGCCCAACTTGGACAGTGGGGCCAACGTCCTGACTTTC; CDR3aa: CSARPNLDSGANVLTF; d_gene: NA; j_gene: TRBJ2-6; v_gene: TRBV20-1; abundance: many
CDR3nt: TGTGCCAGCAGCCCGGGGGGGGGCGCGGAGACCCAGTACTTC; CDR3aa: CASSPGGGAETQYF; d_gene: TRBD2; j_gene: TRBJ2-5; v_gene: TRBV7-2; abundance: few
CDR3nt: TGTGCCACCAGTGCGACAGGTTACAATCAGCCCCAGCATTTT; CDR3aa: CATSATGYNQPQHF; d_gene: NA; j_gene: TRBJ1-5; v_gene: TRBV24-1; abundance: NA
CDR3nt: TGTGCCAGCAGTGCGACAGGGATAAACACTGAAGCTTTCTTT; CDR3aa: CASSATGINTEAFF; d_gene: TRBD1; j_gene: TRBJ1-1; v_gene: TRBV25-1; abundance: once
CDR3nt: TGTGCCAGCAGCGAGGTTAACAGGGGCGGCGGCTACACCTTC; CDR3aa: CASSEVNRGGGYTF; d_gene: TRBD1; j_gene: TRBJ1-2; v_gene: TRBV7-6; abundance: many
CDR3nt: TGCAGCGTTGCTAGGGCGGGTAATGAAAAACTGTTTTTT; CDR3aa: CSVARAGNEKLFF; d_gene: NA; j_gene: TRBJ1-4; v_gene: TRBV29-1; abundance: many
CDR3nt: TGTGCCAGCAGCTTATTGTACGGGCAGTACTTC; CDR3aa: CASSLLYGQYF; d_gene: NA; j_gene: TRBJ2-7; v_gene: TRBV7-2; abundance: many
CDR3nt: TGTGCCAGCAGTTTAACCGAGGATCAGCCCCAGCATTTT; CDR3aa: CASSLTEDQPQHF; d_gene: NA; j_gene: TRBJ1-5; v_gene: TRBV12-3/TRBV12-4; abundance: many
CDR3nt: TGTGCCAGCTTTGAAGGGGTGACTGCCTACGAGCAGTACTTC; CDR3aa: CASFEGVTAYEQYF; d_gene: NA; j_gene: TRBJ2-7; v_gene: TRBV11-1; abundance: NA
CDR3nt: TGTGCCAGCAGTGAAACCGGGTATAGCAATCAGCCCCAGCATTTT; CDR3aa: CASSETGYSNQPQHF; d_gene: NA; j_gene: TRBJ1-5; v_gene: TRBV6-1; abundance: few
CDR3nt: TGTGCCAGCAGCTTGGAAGCTAGCGGGGGAGAGACCCAGTACTTC; CDR3aa: CASSLEASGGETQYF; d_gene: TRBD2; j_gene: TRBJ2-5; v_gene: TRBV5-4; abundance: few
CDR3nt: TGCAGCTTGGACAGGGTGGCCACTGAAGCTTTCTTT; CDR3aa: CSLDRVATEAFF; d_gene: TRBD1; j_gene: TRBJ1-1; v_gene: TRBV29-1; abundance: NA
CDR3nt: TGTGCCATCAGTGAGGGGATAGCGGGGATACAAGAGACCCAGTACTTC; CDR3aa: CAISEGIAGIQETQYF; d_gene: TRBD2; j_gene: TRBJ2-5; v_gene: TRBV10-3; abundance: NA
CDR3nt: TGTGCCAGCAGTCCCATGACAGGGTATGACACTGAAGCTTTCTTT; CDR3aa: CASSPMTGYDTEAFF; d_gene: TRBD1; j_gene: TRBJ1-1; v_gene: TRBV12-3/TRBV12-4; abundance: many
CDR3nt: TGTGCCAGCAGTCCCGGGACAGGGGGCCGGGACCGCTATGGCTACACCTTC; CDR3aa: CASSPGTGGRDRYGYTF; d_gene: TRBD1; j_gene: TRBJ1-2; v_gene: TRBV25-1; abundance: NA
CDR3nt: TGTGCCAGTAGTATTACACCAGACTCCTCTGAAGCTTTCTTT; CDR3aa: CASSITPDSSEAFF; d_gene: NA; j_gene: TRBJ1-1; v_gene: TRBV19; abundance: few
CDR3nt: TGTGCCAGCAGTGATGGAGGGGCTGGAAAACTGTTTTTT; CDR3aa: CASSDGGAGKLFF; d_gene: NA; j_gene: TRBJ1-4; v_gene: TRBV2; abundance: NA
CDR3nt: TGTGCCAGCCTTCGAAGAGACAGGGTGACGGACACTGGAGCTTTCTTT; CDR3aa: CASLRRDRVTDTGAFF; d_gene: TRBD1; j_gene: TRBJ1-1; v_gene: TRBV5-4; abundance: NA
CDR3nt: TGTGCCAGCGGGCCGATCAACTATGGCTACACCTTC; CDR3aa: CASGPINYGYTF; d_gene: NA; j_gene: TRBJ1-2; v_gene: TRBV28; abundance: few
CDR3nt: TGCAGTGCTAGAGAGGAAGGACAGGGTATTGAAGCTTTCTTT; CDR3aa: CSAREEGQGIEAFF; d_gene: TRBD1; j_gene: TRBJ1-1; v_gene: TRBV20-1; abundance: many
CDR3nt: TGCAGTGCTAGACCGGGGGGGAGGTACGAGCAGTACTTC; CDR3aa: CSARPGGRYEQYF; d_gene: TRBD2; j_gene: TRBJ2-7; v_gene: TRBV20-1; abundance: NA
CDR3nt: TGCAGCGTTGAGAGGGGGTCAGAGACCCAGTACTTC; CDR3aa: CSVERGSETQYF; d_gene: NA; j_gene: TRBJ2-5; v_gene: TRBV29-1; abundance: many
CDR3nt: TGTGCCAGCAGAGAAGTCGGAGAGCAGTACTTC; CDR3aa: CASREVGEQYF; d_gene: NA; j_gene: TRBJ2-7; v_gene: TRBV2; abundance: NA
CDR3nt: TGCGCCAGCAGCGATTCAGAGGAGGACCAGCCCCAGCATTTT; CDR3aa: CASSDSEEDQPQHF; d_gene: NA; j_gene: TRBJ1-5; v_gene: TRBV10-1; abundance: many
CDR3nt: TGTGCCAGCATGTCCCTAGTGGAGAGGGAATCCTACGAGCAGTACTTC; CDR3aa: CASMSLVERESYEQYF; d_gene: NA; j_gene: TRBJ2-7; v_gene: TRBV7-9; abundance: few
CDR3nt: TGTGCCAGCAGCTTAGGACAGGGAGACTTCGGGGAGCTGTTTTTT; CDR3aa: CASSLGQGDFGELFF; d_gene: TRBD1; j_gene: TRBJ2-2; v_gene: TRBV7-9; abundance: NA
CDR3nt: TGTGCCAGCAGCTTCCCAACAGGGGGAGAAAGGAACACTGAAGCTTTCTTT; CDR3aa: CASSFPTGGERNTEAFF; d_gene: TRBD1; j_gene: TRBJ1-1; v_gene: TRBV11-2; abundance: once
CDR3nt: TGTGCCAGCAGTTTACGATCGGGGGGAGAGGAAAAACTGTTTTTT; CDR3aa: CASSLRSGGEEKLFF; d_gene: NA; j_gene: TRBJ1-4; v_gene: TRBV27; abundance: NA
CDR3nt: TGTGCCACCAGGGCAGGGCTCTTAAAGGACACTGAAGCTTTCTTT; CDR3aa: CATRAGLLKDTEAFF; d_gene: NA; j_gene: TRBJ1-1; v_gene: TRBV15; abundance: many
CDR3nt: TGTGCCAGTAGTACTCTAGACAGTGAAGCTTTCTTT; CDR3aa: CASSTLDSEAFF; d_gene: NA; j_gene: TRBJ1-1; v_gene: TRBV19; abundance: NA
CDR3nt: TGTGCCAGCAGCTCCGGGACAGGTTTGACAGGGGAGACCCAGTACTTC; CDR3aa: CASSSGTGLTGETQYF; d_gene: TRBD1; j_gene: TRBJ2-5; v_gene: TRBV7-6; abundance: many
CDR3nt: TGTGCCAGCAGTCTAGGGGGGCAGTCCGGAAACACCATATATTTT; CDR3aa: CASSLGGQSGNTIYF; d_gene: NA; j_gene: TRBJ1-3; v_gene: TRBV12-3/TRBV12-4; abundance: NA
CDR3nt: TGTGCCAGCAGCTTGGGTACGGTAAGATCCACTGAAGCTTTCTTT; CDR3aa: CASSLGTVRSTEAFF; d_gene: NA; j_gene: TRBJ1-1; v_gene: TRBV5-4; abundance: NA
CDR3nt: TGCAGCCCCCAGGGTCATAGCAATCAGCCCCAGCATTTT; CDR3aa: CSPQGHSNQPQHF; d_gene: NA; j_gene: TRBJ1-5; v_gene: TRBV29-1; abundance: NA
CDR3nt: TGTGCCAGCAGTGAAATTGACAGGGGTATGAACACTGAAGCTTTCTTT; CDR3aa: CASSEIDRGMNTEAFF; d_gene: TRBD1; j_gene: TRBJ1-1; v_gene: TRBV2; abundance: NA
CDR3nt: TGCAGTGACATGCAGGACTACGAGCAGTACTTC; CDR3aa: CSDMQDYEQYF; d_gene: NA; j_gene: TRBJ2-7; v_gene: TRBV29-1; abundance: NA
CDR3nt: TGTGCCAGCAGCTTAGGGGCAGGGGGCCTAAGTTCGAACACCGGGGAGCTGTTTTTT; CDR3aa: CASSLGAGGLSSNTGELFF; d_gene: TRBD1; j_gene: TRBJ2-2; v_gene: TRBV7-9; abundance: NA
CDR3nt: TGTGCCAGCAGTCCCGCCCAGGACAGGTCCCTCTATGGCTACACCTTC; CDR3aa: CASSPAQDRSLYGYTF; d_gene: TRBD1; j_gene: TRBJ1-2; v_gene: TRBV6-5; abundance: NA
CDR3nt: TGTGCCAGCAGTCACTCCGGGACATCCTCCTACGAGCAGTACTTC; CDR3aa: CASSHSGTSSYEQYF; d_gene: NA; j_gene: TRBJ2-7; v_gene: TRBV7-9; abundance: NA
CDR3nt: TGCAGTGCCCGAAGCCAGGTCCGGGAAAAACTGTTTTTT; CDR3aa: CSARSQVREKLFF; d_gene: NA; j_gene: TRBJ1-4; v_gene: TRBV20-1; abundance: NA
CDR3nt: TGTGCCAGCAGCGTACATCAGGGGTCTAATGAAAAACTGTTTTTT; CDR3aa: CASSVHQGSNEKLFF; d_gene: NA; j_gene: TRBJ1-4; v_gene: TRBV11-2; abundance: NA